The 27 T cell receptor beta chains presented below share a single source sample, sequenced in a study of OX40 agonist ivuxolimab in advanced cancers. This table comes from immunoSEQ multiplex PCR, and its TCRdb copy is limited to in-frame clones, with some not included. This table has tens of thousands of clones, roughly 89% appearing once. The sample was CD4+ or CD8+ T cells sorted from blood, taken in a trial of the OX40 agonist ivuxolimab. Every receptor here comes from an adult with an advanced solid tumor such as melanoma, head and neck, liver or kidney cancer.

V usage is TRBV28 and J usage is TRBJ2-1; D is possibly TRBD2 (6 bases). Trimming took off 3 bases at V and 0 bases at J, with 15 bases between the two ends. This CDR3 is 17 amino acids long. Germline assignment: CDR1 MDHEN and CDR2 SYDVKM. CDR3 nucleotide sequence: TGTGCCAGCAGTTTGGTGGGGAGGAAGAGCTCCTACAATGAGCAGTTCTTC. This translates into CASSLVGRKSSYNEQFF.

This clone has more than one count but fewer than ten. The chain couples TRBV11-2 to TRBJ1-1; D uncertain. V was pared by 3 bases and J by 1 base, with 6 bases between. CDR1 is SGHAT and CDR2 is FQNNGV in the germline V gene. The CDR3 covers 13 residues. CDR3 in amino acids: CASSLGWNTEAFF. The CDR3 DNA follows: TGTGCCAGCAGCTTGGGATGGAACACTGAAGCTTTCTTT.

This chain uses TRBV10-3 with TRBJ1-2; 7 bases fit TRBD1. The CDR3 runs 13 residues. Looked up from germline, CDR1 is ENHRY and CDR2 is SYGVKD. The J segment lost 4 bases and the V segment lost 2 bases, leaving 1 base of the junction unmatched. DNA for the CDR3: TGTGCCATCAGTGAGACAGGGGTCTATGGCTACACCTTC. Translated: CAISETGVYGYTF.

The CDR3 bases are TGTGCCAGCAGACCCGCCTCTGGGGCCAACGTCCTGACTTTC. The encoded protein is CASRPASGANVLTF. This sequence joins TRBV7-2 and TRBJ2-6, with unresolved D. Per the germline V gene, CDR1 is SGHTA and CDR2 is FQGNSA. The CDR3 length is 14 residues. V was trimmed by 6 bases and J by 0 bases, leaving 6 bases between them.

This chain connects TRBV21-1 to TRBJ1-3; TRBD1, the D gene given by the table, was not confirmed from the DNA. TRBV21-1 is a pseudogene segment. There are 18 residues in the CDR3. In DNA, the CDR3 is TGTGCCAGCAGCATTACGGGTCAGGGGCCGTCGGGCGGAAACACCATATATTTT. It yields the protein CASSITGQGPSGGNTIYF.

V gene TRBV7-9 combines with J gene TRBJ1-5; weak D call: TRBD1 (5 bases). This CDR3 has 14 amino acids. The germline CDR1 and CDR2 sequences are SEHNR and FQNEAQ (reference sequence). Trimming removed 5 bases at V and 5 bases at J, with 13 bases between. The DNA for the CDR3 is TGTGCCAGCAGCCCTTCGACGGGGGATCAGCCCCAGCATTTT. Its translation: CASSPSTGDQPQHF.

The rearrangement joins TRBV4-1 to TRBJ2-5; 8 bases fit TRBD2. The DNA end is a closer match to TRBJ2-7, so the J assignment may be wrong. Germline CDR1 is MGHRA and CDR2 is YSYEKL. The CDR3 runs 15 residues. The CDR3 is CASSHQSGSSYEQYF. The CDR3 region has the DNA TGCGCCAGCAGCCACCAGAGCGGGAGCTCCTACGAGCAGTACTTC.

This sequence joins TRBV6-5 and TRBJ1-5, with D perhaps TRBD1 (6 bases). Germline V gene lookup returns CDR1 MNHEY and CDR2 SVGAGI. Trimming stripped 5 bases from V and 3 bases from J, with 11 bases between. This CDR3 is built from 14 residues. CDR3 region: CASSRQVDNQPQHF. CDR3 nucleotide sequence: TGTGCCAGCAGTCGACAGGTGGACAATCAGCCCCAGCATTTT.

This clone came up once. DNA for the CDR3: TGTGCCAGCAGCTTAGAAGGGGGTCTAGCGGGGATCTACAATGAGCAGTTCTTC. Translating it yields CASSLEGGLAGIYNEQFF. The rearrangement uses TRBV7-8 and TRBJ2-1, with 9 bases matching TRBD2. Unmatched junction bases numbered 10, after V lost 1 base and J lost 3 bases. The CDR3 extends over 18 amino acids. Germline values: CDR1 SGHVS, CDR2 FQNEAQ. The complete variable domain, with remaining parts taken from reference TRBV7-8 and TRBJ2-1, reads GAGVSQSPRYKVAKRGQDVALRCDPISGHVSLFWYQQALGQGPEFLTYFQNEAQLDKSGLPSDRFFAERPEGSVSTLKIQRTQQEDSAVYLCASSLEGGLAGIYNEQFFGPGTRLTVL.

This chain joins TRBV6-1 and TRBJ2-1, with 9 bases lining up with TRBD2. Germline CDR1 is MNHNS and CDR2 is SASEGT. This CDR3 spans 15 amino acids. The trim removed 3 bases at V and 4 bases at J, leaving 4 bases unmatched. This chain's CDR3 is CASSETSGNYNEQFF. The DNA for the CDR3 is TGTGCCAGCAGTGAGACTAGCGGAAATTACAATGAGCAGTTCTTC.

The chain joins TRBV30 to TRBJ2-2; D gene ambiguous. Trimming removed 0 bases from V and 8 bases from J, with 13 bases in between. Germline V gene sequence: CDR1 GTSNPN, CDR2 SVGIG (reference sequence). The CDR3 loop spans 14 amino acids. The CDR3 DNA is TGTGCCTGGAGTGTACGTGGGCTAACTGGGGAGCTGTTTTTT. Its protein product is CAWSVRGLTGELFF.

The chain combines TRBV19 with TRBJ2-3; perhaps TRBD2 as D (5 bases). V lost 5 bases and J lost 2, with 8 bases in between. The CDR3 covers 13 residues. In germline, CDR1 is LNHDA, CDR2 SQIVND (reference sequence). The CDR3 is CASSPTNTDTQYF. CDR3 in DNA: TGTGCCAGTAGTCCGACTAACACAGATACGCAGTATTTT.

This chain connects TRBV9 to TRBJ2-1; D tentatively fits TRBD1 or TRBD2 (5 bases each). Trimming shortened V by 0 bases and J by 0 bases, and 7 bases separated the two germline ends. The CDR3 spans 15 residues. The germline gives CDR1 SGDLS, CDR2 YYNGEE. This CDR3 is CASSVGGNSYNEQFF. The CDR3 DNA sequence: TGTGCCAGCAGCGTAGGGGGGAACTCCTACAATGAGCAGTTCTTC.

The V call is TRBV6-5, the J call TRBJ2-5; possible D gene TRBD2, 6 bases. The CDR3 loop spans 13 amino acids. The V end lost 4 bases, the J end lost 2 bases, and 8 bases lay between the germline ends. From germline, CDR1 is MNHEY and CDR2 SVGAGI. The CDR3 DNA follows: TGTGCCAGCAGTTGGGGACTGCAAGAGACCCAGTACTTC. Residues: CASSWGLQETQYF.

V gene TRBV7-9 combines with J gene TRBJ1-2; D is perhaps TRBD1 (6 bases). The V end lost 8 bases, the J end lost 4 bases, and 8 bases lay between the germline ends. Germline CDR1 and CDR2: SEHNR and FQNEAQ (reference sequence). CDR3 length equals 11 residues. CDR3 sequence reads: CASGQIYGYTF. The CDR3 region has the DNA TGTGCCAGCGGACAGATCTATGGCTACACCTTC.

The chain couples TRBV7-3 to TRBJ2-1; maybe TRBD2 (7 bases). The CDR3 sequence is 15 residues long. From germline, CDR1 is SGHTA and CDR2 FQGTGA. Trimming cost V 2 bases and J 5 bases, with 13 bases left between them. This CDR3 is CASSLQAGDNNEQFF. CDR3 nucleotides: TGTGCCAGCAGCTTACAGGCGGGGGACAACAATGAGCAGTTCTTC. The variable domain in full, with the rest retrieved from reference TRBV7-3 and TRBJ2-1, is GAGVSQTPSNKVTEKGKYVELRCDPISGHTALYWYRQSLGQGPEFLIYFQGTGAADDSGLPNDRFFAVRPEGSVSTLKIQRTERGDSAVYLCASSLQAGDNNEQFFGPGTRLTVL.

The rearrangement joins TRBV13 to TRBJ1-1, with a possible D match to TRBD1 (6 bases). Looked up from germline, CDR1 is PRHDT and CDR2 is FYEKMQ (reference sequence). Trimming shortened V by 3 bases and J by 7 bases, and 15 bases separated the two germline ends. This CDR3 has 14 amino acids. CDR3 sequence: CASSFGQPPVEAFF. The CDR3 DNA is TGTGCCAGCAGCTTCGGACAGCCTCCTGTTGAAGCTTTCTTT.

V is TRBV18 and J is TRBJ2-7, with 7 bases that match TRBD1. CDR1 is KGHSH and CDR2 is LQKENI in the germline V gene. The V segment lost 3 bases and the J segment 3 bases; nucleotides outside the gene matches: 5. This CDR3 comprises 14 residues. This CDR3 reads CASSPRQGDYEQYF. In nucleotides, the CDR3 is TGTGCCAGCTCACCCCGGCAGGGGGACTACGAGCAGTACTTC.

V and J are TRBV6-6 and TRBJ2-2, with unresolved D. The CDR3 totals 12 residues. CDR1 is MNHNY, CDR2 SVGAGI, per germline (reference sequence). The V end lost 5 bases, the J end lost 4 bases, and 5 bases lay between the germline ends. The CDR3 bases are TGTGCCAGCAGTCTGCCCACCGGGGAGCTGTTTTTT. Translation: CASSLPTGELFF.

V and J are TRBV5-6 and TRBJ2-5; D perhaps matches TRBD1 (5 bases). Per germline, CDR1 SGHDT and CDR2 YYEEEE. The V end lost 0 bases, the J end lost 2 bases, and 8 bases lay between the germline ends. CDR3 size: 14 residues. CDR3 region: CASSLAGSQETQYF. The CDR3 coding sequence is TGTGCCAGCAGCTTGGCAGGGTCACAAGAGACCCAGTACTTC.

This CDR3 reads CSVDPQSTDTQYF. The CDR3 coding sequence is TGCAGCGTTGACCCCCAGAGCACAGATACGCAGTATTTT. The chain couples TRBV29-1 to TRBJ2-3; no reliable D call. V was trimmed by 3 bases and J by 0 bases, leaving 7 bases between them. Germline lookup yields CDR1 SQVTM and CDR2 ANQGSEA. There are 13 residues in the CDR3.

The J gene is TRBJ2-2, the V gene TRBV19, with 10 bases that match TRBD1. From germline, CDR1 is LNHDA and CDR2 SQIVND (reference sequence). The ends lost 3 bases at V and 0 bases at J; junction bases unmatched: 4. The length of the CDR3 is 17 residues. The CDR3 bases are TGTGCCAGTAGTATTCTTGGACAGGGGGCGAACACCGGGGAGCTGTTTTTT. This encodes CASSILGQGANTGELFF. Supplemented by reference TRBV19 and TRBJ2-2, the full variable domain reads DGGITQSPKYLFRKEGQNVTLSCEQNLNHDAMYWYRQDPGQGLRLIYYSQIVNDFQKGDIAEGYSVSREKKESFPLTVTSAQKNPTAFYLCASSILGQGANTGELFFGEGSRLTVL.

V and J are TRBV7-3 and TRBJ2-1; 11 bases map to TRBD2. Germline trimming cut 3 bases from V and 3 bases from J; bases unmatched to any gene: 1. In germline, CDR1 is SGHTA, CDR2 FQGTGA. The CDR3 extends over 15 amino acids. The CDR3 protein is CASSFGTSGYNEQFF. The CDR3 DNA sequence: TGTGCCAGCAGCTTTGGGACTAGCGGCTACAATGAGCAGTTCTTC.

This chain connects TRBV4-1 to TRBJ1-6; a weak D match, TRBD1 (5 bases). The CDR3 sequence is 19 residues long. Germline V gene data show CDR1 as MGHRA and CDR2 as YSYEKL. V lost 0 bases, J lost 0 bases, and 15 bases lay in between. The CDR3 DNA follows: TGCGCCAGCAGCCAAGATCGTACCAGGGCCCGCTCCTATAATTCACCCCTCCACTTT. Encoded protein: CASSQDRTRARSYNSPLHF.

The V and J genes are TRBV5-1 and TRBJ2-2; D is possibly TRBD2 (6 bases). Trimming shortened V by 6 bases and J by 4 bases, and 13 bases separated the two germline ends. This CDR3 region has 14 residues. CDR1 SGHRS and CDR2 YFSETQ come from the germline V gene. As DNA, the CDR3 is TGCGCCAGCAAGGAGAGGGAGGTCACCGGGGAGCTGTTTTTT. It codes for CASKEREVTGELFF.

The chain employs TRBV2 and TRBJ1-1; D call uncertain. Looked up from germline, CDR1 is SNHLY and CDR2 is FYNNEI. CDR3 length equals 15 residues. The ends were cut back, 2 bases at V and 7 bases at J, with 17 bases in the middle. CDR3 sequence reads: CASSENEQRSSEAFF. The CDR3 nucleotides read TGTGCCAGCAGTGAAAACGAACAGAGATCCAGTGAAGCTTTCTTT.

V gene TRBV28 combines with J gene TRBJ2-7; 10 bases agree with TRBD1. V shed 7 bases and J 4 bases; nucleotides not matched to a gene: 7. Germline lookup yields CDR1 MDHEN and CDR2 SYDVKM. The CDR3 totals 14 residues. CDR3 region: CASTKGQGVYEQYF. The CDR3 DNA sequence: TGTGCCAGCACCAAAGGACAGGGGGTTTACGAGCAGTACTTC.